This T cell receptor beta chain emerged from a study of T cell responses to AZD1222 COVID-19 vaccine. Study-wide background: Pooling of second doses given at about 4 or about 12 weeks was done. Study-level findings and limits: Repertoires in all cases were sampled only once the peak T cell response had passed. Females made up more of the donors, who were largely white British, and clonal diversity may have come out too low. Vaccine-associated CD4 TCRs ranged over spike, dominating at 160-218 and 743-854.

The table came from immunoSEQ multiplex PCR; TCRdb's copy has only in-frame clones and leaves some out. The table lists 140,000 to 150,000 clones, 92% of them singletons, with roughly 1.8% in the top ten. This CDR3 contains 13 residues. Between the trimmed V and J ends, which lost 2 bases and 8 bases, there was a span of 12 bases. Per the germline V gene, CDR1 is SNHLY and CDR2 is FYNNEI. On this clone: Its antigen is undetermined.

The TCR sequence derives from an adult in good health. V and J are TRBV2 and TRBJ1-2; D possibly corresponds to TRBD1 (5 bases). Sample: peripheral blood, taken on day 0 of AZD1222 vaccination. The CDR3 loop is CASSEPPGRGYTF. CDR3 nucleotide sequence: TGTGCCAGCAGTGAACCACCGGGACGGGGCTACACCTTC.